The TCR beta chain under discussion was sequenced for a study of vaccination and CD4 T cells after COVID-19. Overall study context: The peptides that stimulated the cells were overlapping spike peptides from SARS-CoV-2, HCoV-NL63, HCoV-OC43 and HCoV-229E.

Treatment specified: roughly 11-day PBMC culture with coronavirus spike peptide pools or control peptides (ViraFEST assay). March to December 2020 was the span of positive PCR dates, which predated US Alpha, Beta and Delta variants. Alongside around 10 IU/ml IL-2 and roughly 9.9 ug/ml peptide pools, PBMCs were cultured at 2 million to 2.5 million per well. This CDR3 comprises 13 residues. The ends were cut back, 7 bases at V and 2 bases at J, with 11 bases in the middle. In germline, CDR1 is MDHEN, CDR2 SYDVKM. Study conclusions and caveats: It was found that, in convalescent patients, 304 of 307 vaccine-specific clones were spike mono-reactive.

Comments on this clonotype: The antigen remains unidentified.

The study sequenced cultured CD4+ T cell DNA using the Oncomine TCR Beta short-read assay. TCRdb re-called the PCR reads through MiXCR, storing one row per CDR3 protein. In the table there are 14,000 or so distinct CDR3 sequences, about 29% of which are singletons. The rearrangement joins TRBV28 to TRBJ1-2; D remains ambiguous. The sample consisted of cultured CD4+ T cells from blood. The sequence was collected from a human donor with COVID-19. The CDR3 reads CASTINQNYGYTF. DNA of the CDR3: TGTGCCAGCACCATTAACCAAAACTATGGCTACACCTTC.